This T cell receptor (beta chain) is drawn from a study of blood T cell repertoires in COVID-19. In the authors' workflow: Amplification from reference gene primers served as the basis for estimated nucleated cell counts. Generated by immunoSEQ multiplex PCR, the TCRdb table keeps only in-frame clones and is missing some. V and J calls and clone size are those listed in that table; D and trimming were worked out from the DNA. Of roughly 260,000 clones in the sample, 87% are singletons; the top ten hold over 2%. Trimming removed 2 bases at V and 2 bases at J, with 6 bases between. Per germline, CDR1 MNHEY and CDR2 SVGEGT. This CDR3 has 13 residues.

The chain has TRBV6-2 or TRBV6-3 and TRBJ1-2, with unresolved D. The sample was peripheral blood. This TCR derives from a woman in her 50s who had recovered from COVID-19. CDR3: CASSYQVNYGYTF. CDR3 bases: TGTGCCAGCAGTTACCAGGTGAACTATGGCTACACCTTC.